Listed here are 28 T cell receptor beta chains from one sample, sequenced in a study of T cells in Graves' hyperthyroidism and ophthalmopathy. The investigators amplified TCR beta CDR3 regions from RNA transcripts. Initially, a first-round RT-PCR of the TCR CDR3 employed the HTBI primer set. TCRdb processed the multiplex PCR reads anew with MiXCR; each CDR3 protein has one entry. The profile shows a few hundred thousand distinct CDR3 sequences, approximately 44% of them singletons. The sample was peripheral blood or thyroid tissue (not recorded which). These receptors were obtained from an adult woman with Graves' disease, either hyperthyroidism or ophthalmopathy (not recorded which).

This clonotype has ten or more counts. This rearrangement joins TRBV4-2 to TRBJ2-7; 9 positions match TRBD2. This CDR3 has 15 residues. With V trimmed by 0 bases and J by 6 bases, 6 bases remained unmatched. Germline CDR1 LGHNA, CDR2 YNFKEQ. The CDR3 loop reads CASSQEASGISEQYF. DNA of the CDR3: TGTGCCAGCAGCCAAGAGGCTAGCGGGATCTCCGAGCAGTACTTC.

The chain couples TRBV29-1 to TRBJ1-2; the D is unclear. The CDR3 consists of 11 residues. V was pared by 8 bases and J by 8 bases, with 15 bases between. Germline values: CDR1 SQVTM, CDR2 ANQGSEA. The chain's CDR3 is CSFDGAGGYTF. The CDR3 nucleotides are TGCAGCTTCGACGGAGCGGGGGGCTACACCTTC.

This clonotype has a count of ten or more. This chain connects TRBV11-2 to TRBJ2-5, with no clear D. The ends were cut back, 2 bases at V and 5 bases at J, with 3 bases in the middle. The CDR3 covers 11 residues. CDR1 is SGHAT, CDR2 FQNNGV, per germline. The DNA of the CDR3 is TGTGCCAGCAGCTTATGGGAGACCCAGTACTTC. Encoded protein: CASSLWETQYF.

The V and J genes are TRBV9 and TRBJ1-1, with 7 bases lining up with TRBD1. Germline V gene data show CDR1 as SGDLS and CDR2 as YYNGEE. Unmatched junction bases numbered 6, after V lost 5 bases and J lost 5 bases. This CDR3 contains 13 residues. DNA of the CDR3: TGTGCCAGCAGTCCCCGGGACAGAACTGAAGCTTTCTTT. Protein: CASSPRDRTEAFF.

The J gene is TRBJ1-2, the V gene TRBV2; D might be TRBD1 (5 bases). The V and J ends lost 9 bases and 4 bases respectively, with 15 bases between them. Germline V lookup: CDR1 SNHLY, CDR2 FYNNEI. The CDR3 contains 13 residues. The CDR3 region has the DNA TGTGCCAGGAGAGACAGAACCCGCTATGGCTACACCTTC. Protein sequence: CARRDRTRYGYTF.

The sample holds many counts of this clonotype. The rearrangement links TRBV12-5 to TRBJ1-3, with D uncertain. This CDR3 is 12 amino acids long. Germline V gene lookup returns CDR1 LGHNT and CDR2 FRNRAP. The V gene lost 7 bases and the J gene lost 7 bases, with 11 bases spanning the gap. The CDR3 here is CASASLTNTIYF. The CDR3 DNA reads as TGTGCTAGTGCCTCGCTCACTAACACCATATATTTT.

The chain couples TRBV10-3 to TRBJ1-4; D gene uncertain. This CDR3 spans 13 amino acids. The V gene lost 8 bases and the J gene lost 8 bases, with 15 bases spanning the gap. CDR1 and CDR2 (germline): ENHRY, SYGVKD. CDR3 sequence: CAIRAGETEKLFF. CDR3 nucleotides: TGTGCCATCCGTGCGGGCGAAACCGAAAAACTGTTTTTT.

The chain is built from TRBV29-1 and TRBJ1-1, with TRBD1 identical over 7 bases. The junction had 4 bases not matched to a gene; V was cut back by 5 bases and J by 4 bases. The V gene's germline CDR1 is SQVTM and CDR2 ANQGSEA. The CDR3 has 12 residues. Here the CDR3 reads CSVQTGSTEAFF. CDR3 DNA sequence: TGCAGCGTTCAGACAGGGTCCACTGAAGCTTTCTTT.

This clonotype was counted ten times or more. CDR3 sequence reads: CASSTYRDGQKLFF. The CDR3 DNA sequence: TGTGCCAGCAGTACTTACAGGGATGGGCAAAAACTGTTTTTT. The rearrangement uses TRBV2 and TRBJ1-4; TRBD1 is a possible D gene (6 bases). Germline V lookup: CDR1 SNHLY, CDR2 FYNNEI. Between the trimmed V and J ends, which lost 5 bases and 9 bases, there was a span of 16 bases. The CDR3 has 14 amino acids. The full variable domain, its missing parts supplied by reference TRBV2 and TRBJ1-4, is EPEVTQTPSHQVTQMGQEVILRCVPISNHLYFYWYRQILGQKVEFLVSFYNNEISEKSEIFDDQFSVERPDGSNFTLKIRSTKLEDSAMYFCASSTYRDGQKLFFGSGTQLSVL.

The chain recombines TRBV29-1 with TRBJ2-3, with 11 positions matching TRBD2. The germline CDR1 and CDR2 sequences are SQVTM and ANQGSEA. Unmatched junction bases numbered 4, after V lost 7 bases and J lost 4 bases. CDR3 size: 13 residues. The CDR3 nucleotides read TGCAGCGACCTAGCGGGAGGATCAGATACGCAGTATTTT. Translation gives CSDLAGGSDTQYF.

The chain is built from TRBV11-2 and TRBJ2-7, with D perhaps being TRBD1 or TRBD2 (5 bases each). The V gene lost 0 bases and the J gene lost 3 bases, with 15 bases spanning the gap. This CDR3 has 16 residues. The V gene's germline CDR1 is SGHAT and CDR2 FQNNGV. The CDR3 nucleotides are TGTGCCAGCAGCTTAGACCCAGGGAGAAGGATCTACGAGCAGTACTTC. Its protein product is CASSLDPGRRIYEQYF. The full variable domain, its missing parts supplied by reference TRBV11-2 and TRBJ2-7, is EAGVAQSPRYKIIEKRQSVAFWCNPISGHATLYWYQQILGQGPKLLIQFQNNGVVDDSQLPKDRFSAERLKGVDSTLKIQPAKLEDSAVYLCASSLDPGRRIYEQYFGPGTRLTVT.

CDR3 residues: CASRPQGQGQETQYF. The CDR3 nucleotides read TGTGCCAGCAGACCTCAAGGTCAGGGACAAGAGACCCAGTACTTC. The rearrangement joins TRBV12-3 or TRBV12-4 to TRBJ2-5; the D gene is possibly TRBD1 (5 bases). The length of the CDR3 is 15 residues. Trimming left V 6 bases short and J 2 bases short, with 16 bases between.

This clonotype was found many times. The rearrangement links TRBV4-2 to TRBJ1-5; D is possibly TRBD1 (6 bases). V was clipped by 0 bases and J by 11 bases, with 11 bases between them. The CDR3 totals 13 residues. Per germline, CDR1 LGHNA and CDR2 YNFKEQ. In DNA form, the CDR3 reads TGTGCCAGCAGCCAAGATTCAGGGGTCGCCCAGCATTTT. It is translated as CASSQDSGVAQHF.

As for this clonotype: One end of the junction is discordant with germline, which a read error may explain. The gene calls are TRBV2 and TRBJ1-2; D ambiguous. Germline CDR1 is SNHLY and CDR2 is FYNNEI. The CDR3 extends over 11 amino acids. The CDR3 DNA follows: TGTGCCAGCAGTGAAATGCGTCACCTGATCTTC. It encodes CASSEMRHLIF.

This sequence joins TRBV2 and TRBJ1-2; 8 bases agree with TRBD1. Looked up from germline, CDR1 is SNHLY and CDR2 is FYNNEI. This CDR3 has 15 amino acids. V trimming: 5 bases; J trimming: 2 bases; junction bases outside the gene matches: 7. CDR3 region: CASSQDRGRNYGYTF. The CDR3 nucleotides are TGTGCCAGCAGTCAAGACAGGGGCAGGAACTATGGCTACACCTTC.

Ten or more counts support this clonotype. V and J are TRBV10-3 and TRBJ2-2; a weak D match, TRBD2 (7 bases). V dropped 8 bases and J dropped 7 bases, with 14 bases sitting between them. Germline V gene lookup returns CDR1 ENHRY and CDR2 SYGVKD. The CDR3 contains 13 residues. Here the CDR3 DNA reads TGTGCCATCGGTGGCGGGGGCGACGGGGAGCTGTTTTTT. It specifies CAIGGGGDGELFF.

As DNA, the CDR3 is TGCGCCAGCAGTCGAGGGACACTCCCCTACGAGCAGTACTTC. It encodes CASSRGTLPYEQYF. J is TRBJ2-7 and V is TRBV5-1; D might be TRBD1 (6 bases). Germline V gene data show CDR1 as SGHRS and CDR2 as YFSETQ. Deletions cut 5 bases from V and 2 bases from J, with 14 bases between. CDR3 size: 14 residues.

This clonotype has at least ten counts. The rearrangement joins TRBV19 to TRBJ1-5, with TRBD1 identical over 9 bases. In germline, CDR1 is LNHDA, CDR2 SQIVND (reference sequence). The length of the CDR3 is 15 residues. Trimming took 9 bases from V and 7 from J; bases not matched to a gene: 13. The CDR3 is CASDPGQGIAQPQHF. CDR3 sequence (DNA): TGTGCCAGCGACCCGGGACAGGGAATTGCGCAGCCCCAGCATTTT.

This clonotype was counted ten times or more. The chain carries TRBV6-6 and TRBJ1-5; D is unresolved. The V end lost 0 bases, the J end lost 4 bases, and 7 bases lay between the germline ends. The CDR3 extends over 14 amino acids. Germline V gene sequence: CDR1 MNHNY, CDR2 SVGAGI (reference sequence). DNA for the CDR3: TGTGCCAGCAGTTACTCGATCCTAAATCAGCCCCAGCATTTT. Encoded protein: CASSYSILNQPQHF.

This clonotype was observed many times. The chain carries TRBV20-1 and TRBJ2-2; weak D call: TRBD2 (6 bases). CDR3 length: 14 amino acids. The germline CDR1 and CDR2 sequences are DFQATT and SNEGSKA (reference sequence). The germline V and J ends were trimmed by 6 bases and 4 bases, with 15 bases remaining between them. CDR3 amino acids: CSAPPGLFTGELFF. The CDR3 region has the DNA TGCAGTGCACCACCGGGACTTTTCACCGGGGAGCTGTTTTTT.

This clonotype showed up just once. This chain connects TRBV2 to TRBJ2-7, with 9 bases identical to TRBD1. The junction had 3 bases not matched to a gene; V was cut back by 4 bases and J by 5 bases. The CDR3 contains 13 residues. Germline-derived CDR1 and CDR2 are SNHLY and FYNNEI. DNA for the CDR3: TGTGCCAGCAGTGCTCGGACAGGGGACGAGCAGTACTTC. Protein sequence: CASSARTGDEQYF.

There are many counts of this clonotype. This chain links TRBV12-3 or TRBV12-4 with TRBJ2-7; perhaps TRBD1 as D (5 bases). Trimming pared 6 bases from V and 6 bases from J, leaving 15 bases between. This CDR3 spans 13 amino acids. CDR3 residues: CASRAPLGAEQYF. The CDR3 DNA reads TGTGCCAGCAGGGCACCTCTAGGGGCCGAGCAGTACTTC.

This chain joins TRBV5-6 and TRBJ2-5; 7 bases align to TRBD1. Germline CDR1 SGHDT, CDR2 YYEEEE. This CDR3 comprises 12 residues. V gave up 5 bases and J gave up 13 bases; unmatched junction bases: 11. The DNA for the CDR3 is TGTGCCAGCAGGAATGAACAGGGGACGAGGTACTTC. This sequence encodes CASRNEQGTRYF.

This clonotype has a handful of counts. The chain has TRBV29-1 and TRBJ2-7, with TRBD2 matching 9 bases. The CDR3 runs 14 residues. V lost 4 bases to trimming and J lost 7 bases; unmatched junction nucleotides: 11. In germline, CDR1 is SQVTM, CDR2 ANQGSEA. The CDR3 loop reads CSVVGTGLAGEQYF. The CDR3 DNA follows: TGCAGCGTTGTAGGCACGGGACTAGCAGGAGAGCAGTACTTC.

This clonotype has ten or more counts. The rearrangement links TRBV7-9 to TRBJ2-7; tentatively, D is TRBD1 (5 bases). This CDR3 is built from 15 residues. V was clipped by 4 bases and J by 0 bases, with 13 bases between them. Per germline, CDR1 SEHNR and CDR2 FQNEAQ (reference sequence). CDR3 bases: TGTGCCAGCAGCTATCAGGGATTAGGCTCCTACGAGCAGTACTTC. Protein product: CASSYQGLGSYEQYF.

V usage is TRBV29-1 and J usage is TRBJ2-7; 11 bases map to TRBD2. CDR1 and CDR2 (germline): SQVTM, ANQGSEA. V dropped 5 bases and J dropped 5; count of bases not matched to a gene: 11. The CDR3 covers 15 residues. CDR3 sequence reads: CSVKLTSGSYHEQYF. CDR3 bases: TGCAGCGTTAAGCTAACTAGCGGGAGTTATCACGAGCAGTACTTC.

The V and J genes are TRBV27 and TRBJ2-2; 11 nucleotides match TRBD2. This CDR3 spans 14 amino acids. V lost 7 bases, J lost 4 bases, and 2 bases stayed unmatched. Germline-derived CDR1 and CDR2 are MNHEY and SMNVEV (reference sequence). The CDR3 protein is CASNLAGGTGELFF. For the CDR3, the DNA is TGTGCCAGCAACCTAGCGGGAGGCACCGGGGAGCTGTTTTTT.

As concerns this clonotype: A read error is possible here, since a much larger clone lies one base away. The chain couples TRBV24-1 to TRBJ2-3; 7 bases map to TRBD2. Germline V gene lookup returns CDR1 KGHDR and CDR2 SFDVKD. V lost 6 bases and J lost 3; bases outside the gene matches: 5. The CDR3 totals 14 residues. The CDR3 is CATSSLLATDTQYF. CDR3 nucleotides: TGTGCCACCAGTTCCTTACTAGCGACAGATACGCAGTATTTT.